These 31 T cell receptor beta chains were all obtained from the same sample, sequenced in a study of T-cell memory formation after mild COVID-19. Via MiXCR, TCRdb re-called the 5' RACE reads, giving one row per CDR3 protein. The profile shows 95,000 to 120,000 distinct CDR3 sequences, 15% to 20% of them singletons. Sequenced input: PBMCs or a T cell subset sorted from them (not recorded which). Receptor source: a man aged 18 to 35 who had mild COVID-19 (a few samples of this study predate the infection). Cell type and time point are not known.

The rearrangement joins TRBV18 to TRBJ2-7; D is undetermined. V was clipped by 2 bases and J by 3 bases, with 14 bases between them. Germline loops: CDR1 KGHSH, CDR2 LQKENI. The CDR3 length is 15 residues. Here the CDR3 DNA reads TGTGCCAGCTCACCAGGACCCCTTGGGAACTACGAGCAGTACTTC. Protein: CASSPGPLGNYEQYF.

J is TRBJ2-5 and V is TRBV7-8, with 11 bases fitting TRBD2. The germline CDR1 and CDR2 sequences are SGHVS and FQNEAQ. The V gene end was trimmed by 5 bases and the J gene end by 2 bases; junction bases not matched to a gene: 4. The CDR3 totals 15 residues. For the CDR3, the DNA is TGTGCCAGCAGCCCATGGACTAGCGGGCAAGAGACCCAGTACTTC. It translates to CASSPWTSGQETQYF.

V gene TRBV5-1 combines with J gene TRBJ2-5; 7 bases align to TRBD1. The trim removed 10 bases at V and 2 bases at J, leaving 14 bases unmatched. CDR1 and CDR2 from the germline V gene are SGHRS and YFSETQ. CDR3 length: 15 residues. The CDR3 here is CAGSRLGTAQETQYF. The DNA of the CDR3 is TGCGCCGGATCGCGGCTTGGGACAGCTCAAGAGACCCAGTACTTC.

There are a few counts of this clonotype. V is TRBV18 and J is TRBJ2-1, with D tentatively TRBD1 or TRBD2 (5 bases each). Per germline, CDR1 KGHSH and CDR2 LQKENI. Deletions cut 3 bases from V and 9 bases from J, with 12 bases between. This CDR3 contains 13 residues. CDR3 in amino acids: CASSPTRAGEQFF. Written as DNA, the CDR3 is TGTGCCAGCTCACCGACCAGGGCGGGTGAGCAGTTCTTC. Variable domain in full (rest from reference TRBV18 and TRBJ2-1): NAGVMQNPRHLVRRRGQEARLRCSPMKGHSHVYWYRQLPEEGLKFMVYLQKENIIDESGMPKERFSAEFPKEGPSILRIQQVVRGDSAAYFCASSPTRAGEQFFGPGTRLTVL.

The chain couples TRBV10-2 to TRBJ2-3, with D unresolved. Germline V gene sequence: CDR1 WSHSY, CDR2 SAAADI. Between the trimmed V and J ends, which lost 4 bases and 4 bases, there was a span of 6 bases. The CDR3 runs 12 residues. The CDR3 bases are TGCGCCAGCAGTGTCCGGGCAGATACGCAGTATTTT. It translates to CASSVRADTQYF.

This chain links TRBV6-5 with TRBJ2-7; 8 bases align to TRBD1. This CDR3 comprises 15 residues. J gave up 0 bases and V 6 bases, and 7 bases lay outside the gene matches. Germline CDR1 reads MNHEY; CDR2 reads SVGAGI. The CDR3 reads CASSRDRYSSYEQYV. Written as DNA, the CDR3 is TGTGCCAGCAGCAGGGACAGGTACAGCTCCTACGAGCAGTACGTC.

The genes are TRBV7-8 and TRBJ2-5; D is possibly TRBD1 (8 bases). Trimming left V 7 bases short and J 4 bases short, with 16 bases between. CDR1 and CDR2 (germline): SGHVS, FQNEAQ. This CDR3 comprises 14 residues. CDR3 nucleotides: TGTGCCAGCAACCCGACAGGGGAGGGAGAGACCCAGTACTTC. Amino acids: CASNPTGEGETQYF.

V usage is TRBV7-9 and J usage is TRBJ2-3; D is unclear. The V gene lost 3 bases and the J gene lost 6 bases, with 10 bases spanning the gap. CDR1 is SEHNR, CDR2 FQNEAQ, per germline (reference sequence). The CDR3 has 13 amino acids. The CDR3 loop is CASSFYSADTQYF. The CDR3 DNA reads TGTGCCAGCAGCTTTTATTCCGCCGATACGCAGTATTTT.

This clonotype was observed a handful of times. CDR3 residues: CASRGGATDTQYF. The CDR3 region has the DNA TGTGCCAGCCGCGGGGGGGCCACAGATACGCAGTATTTT. V is TRBV7-6 and J is TRBJ2-3; TRBD2 matches at 9 bases. Germline V gene sequence: CDR1 SGHVS, CDR2 FNYEAQ. After removal of 8 bases from V and 2 bases from J, the junction contained 2 bases not matched to a gene. The CDR3 is made up of 13 amino acids.

This clonotype was picked up one time. This chain links TRBV7-2 with TRBJ2-4; no definite D call. The germline V and J ends were trimmed by 7 bases and 0 bases, with 10 bases remaining between them. The CDR3 is made up of 14 amino acids. CDR1 SGHTA and CDR2 FQGNSA come from the germline V gene. The DNA for the CDR3 is TGTGCCAGCACCGCGCGCCCAGCCAAAAACATTCAGTACTTC. It encodes CASTARPAKNIQYF.

The gene calls are TRBV4-3 and TRBJ1-2; no clear D. This CDR3 is 15 amino acids long. CDR1 is LGHNA, CDR2 YSLEER, per germline. V lost 1 base and J 3 bases, leaving 12 bases between the germline ends. For the CDR3, the DNA is TGCGCCAGCAGCCAAGCCTCCGGGCCCTACTATGGCTACACCTTC. Residues: CASSQASGPYYGYTF.

This rearrangement joins TRBV4-3 to TRBJ2-1; 10 bases are shared with TRBD1. The trim removed 3 bases at V and 8 bases at J, leaving 10 bases unmatched. The CDR3 loop spans 16 amino acids. Germline values: CDR1 LGHNA, CDR2 YSLEER. DNA for the CDR3: TGCGCCAGCAGCCAGGACACCGGGACAGGGGTTTATGAGCAGTTCTTC. Amino acids: CASSQDTGTGVYEQFF.

This chain links TRBV6-5 with TRBJ2-3, with unresolved D. Trimming cost V 10 bases and J 2 bases, with 16 bases left between them. Germline V lookup: CDR1 MNHEY, CDR2 SVGAGI. CDR3 length equals 14 residues. The CDR3 nucleotides are TGTGCCACCCGTCAACGACTCGACACAGATACGCAGTATTTT. It translates to CATRQRLDTDTQYF.

This clonotype has more than one count but fewer than ten. The V call is TRBV6-2 or TRBV6-3, the J call TRBJ2-6; perhaps TRBD2 as D (5 bases). Per germline, CDR1 MNHEY and CDR2 SVGEGT. Deletions cut 4 bases from V and 4 bases from J, with 14 bases between. This CDR3 is 16 amino acids long. The CDR3 DNA is TGTGCCAGCAGTTCTGACGCTCCGGGGGGGGCCAACGTCCTGACTTTC. It specifies CASSSDAPGGANVLTF.

The rearrangement uses TRBV7-3 and TRBJ2-3; TRBD2 is a possible D gene (7 bases). Germline V lookup: CDR1 SGHTA, CDR2 FQGTGA. This CDR3 is built from 15 residues. V lost 8 bases and J lost 3, with 18 bases in between. The CDR3 sequence: CASSDRGGGTDTQYF. For the CDR3, the DNA is TGTGCCAGCTCAGACCGCGGGGGCGGAACAGATACGCAGTATTTT.

At least ten counts were recorded for this clonotype. This chain connects TRBV25-1 to TRBJ2-7, with a possible D match to TRBD1 (5 bases). Germline V gene data show CDR1 as MGHDK and CDR2 as SYGVNS. The CDR3 loop spans 14 amino acids. V lost 1 base, J lost 2 bases, and 9 bases lay in between. The CDR3 is CASSEWGRTYEQYF. The CDR3, as DNA: TGTGCCAGCAGTGAATGGGGCAGGACCTACGAGCAGTACTTC.

V is TRBV12-3 or TRBV12-4 and J is TRBJ1-2; D call uncertain. The CDR3 sequence is 15 residues long. Trimming shortened V by 5 bases and J by 1 base, and 14 bases separated the two germline ends. CDR3 coding DNA: TGTGCCAGCAGTAAAACAGAAGACCGTAACTATGGCTACACCTTC. Amino acids: CASSKTEDRNYGYTF.

The CDR3 DNA follows: TGTGCCAGCAACAGGGCTAATTCACCCCTCCACTTT. Its protein is CASNRANSPLHF. This chain uses TRBV6-1 with TRBJ1-6; maybe TRBD1 (6 bases). CDR3 length equals 12 residues. Germline-derived CDR1 and CDR2 are MNHNS and SASEGT. V gave up 7 bases and J gave up 6 bases, with 7 bases separating them.

This clonotype occurred a few times. The chain is built from TRBV6-2 or TRBV6-3 and TRBJ2-4; 11 bases match TRBD1. This CDR3 contains 14 residues. Germline lookup yields CDR1 MNHEY and CDR2 SVGEGT. V was pared by 6 bases and J by 7 bases, with 5 bases of the junction left unmatched. CDR3 coding DNA: TGTGCCAGCAGCCCGGACAGGGGGCTGAACATTCAGTACTTC. Its protein is CASSPDRGLNIQYF.

In its sample, this clonotype was seen once. This rearrangement joins TRBV7-9 to TRBJ2-6, with D unclear. Germline V gene lookup returns CDR1 SEHNR and CDR2 FQNEAQ (reference sequence). The CDR3 runs to 13 residues. V was pared by 4 bases and J by 4 bases, with 5 bases between. The CDR3: CASSSFGANVLTF. The CDR3 DNA is TGTGCCAGCAGCTCCTTCGGGGCCAACGTCCTGACTTTC.

This clonotype has a count of ten or more. The V gene is TRBV20-1, the J gene TRBJ2-5, with a possible D match to TRBD1 (6 bases). The CDR3 sequence is 14 residues long. The ends were cut back, 2 bases at V and 1 base at J, with 11 bases in the middle. CDR1 DFQATT and CDR2 SNEGSKA come from the germline V gene (reference sequence). CDR3 nucleotide sequence: TGCAGTGCTAGACCGGGACACCTCCAAGAGACCCAGTACTTC. Protein: CSARPGHLQETQYF.

The chain joins TRBV10-1 to TRBJ2-3; 7 bases fit TRBD1. This CDR3 comprises 17 residues. CDR1 WNHNN and CDR2 SYGVQD come from the germline V gene (reference sequence). The V and J ends lost 3 bases and 3 bases, in that order; junction bases with no gene match: 12. The CDR3 region is CASSESRGQYRTDTQYF. The CDR3 DNA is TGCGCCAGCAGTGAATCGAGGGGGCAGTATCGTACAGATACGCAGTATTTT.

The V and J genes are TRBV5-1 and TRBJ1-6; D remains unclear. This CDR3 spans 15 amino acids. Germline V CDR1 and CDR2: SGHRS, YFSETQ. V shed 7 bases and J shed 0 bases, with 11 bases lying between them. The CDR3 spells CASRWASSYNSPLHF. CDR3 nucleotides: TGCGCCAGCCGTTGGGCGAGCTCCTATAATTCACCCCTCCACTTT.

The chain couples TRBV2 to TRBJ2-3; no definite D call. The CDR3 covers 13 residues. Germline-derived CDR1 and CDR2 are SNHLY and FYNNEI. Trimming took off 6 bases at V and 8 bases at J, with 15 bases between the two ends. The CDR3 DNA is TGTGCCAGCAGAGGTGACCACGACGGTACGCAGTATTTT. This translates into CASRGDHDGTQYF.

About this clonotype: One base away lies a much larger clone, so this may be a sequencing read error. The chain employs TRBV5-6 and TRBJ2-7; D gene uncertain. Trimming took 4 bases from V and 5 from J, leaving 10 bases between them. The CDR3 contains 12 residues. Germline values: CDR1 SGHDT, CDR2 YYEEEE. The CDR3 loop is CASSHGQDEQYF. The CDR3 bases are TGTGCCAGCAGCCACGGTCAGGACGAGCAGTACTTC.

This clonotype was found a few times. The V and J genes are TRBV13 and TRBJ1-5; D is uncertain. CDR3 length: 12 amino acids. Trimming left V 5 bases short and J 7 bases short, with 9 bases between. Per germline, CDR1 PRHDT and CDR2 FYEKMQ (reference sequence). The CDR3 reads CASSRQTQPQHF. The CDR3 nucleotides read TGTGCCAGCAGCCGCCAGACCCAGCCCCAGCATTTT.

This clonotype was observed a few times. This chain joins TRBV2 and TRBJ2-4, with D possibly called TRBD1 or TRBD2 (5 bases each). Germline CDR1 reads SNHLY; CDR2 reads FYNNEI. The CDR3 contains 14 residues. Trimming cost V 6 bases and J 7 bases, with 16 bases left between them. CDR3 sequence: CASSGVRGVNIQYF. CDR3 coding DNA: TGTGCCAGCAGCGGAGTGAGAGGGGTGAACATTCAGTACTTC.

Here the CDR3 DNA reads TGTGCCAGTAGCCCGAGGGGGGCTAGGGACAATGAGCAGTTCTTC. It yields the protein CASSPRGARDNEQFF. The chain links TRBV19 to TRBJ2-1; D is possibly TRBD1 or TRBD2 (6 bases each). Trimming left V 6 bases short and J 5 bases short, with 17 bases between. The germline gives CDR1 LNHDA, CDR2 SQIVND (reference sequence). This CDR3 is 15 amino acids long.

The sample holds a few counts of this clonotype. DNA of the CDR3: TGTGCCTGGAGTGTATTCCAGGTGGCTTTCTTT. Residues: CAWSVFQVAFF. The chain joins TRBV30 to TRBJ1-1; D remains ambiguous. V was pared by 0 bases and J by 11 bases, with 10 bases between. Germline values: CDR1 GTSNPN, CDR2 SVGIG (reference sequence). This CDR3 is 11 amino acids long.

V usage is TRBV11-2 and J usage is TRBJ2-3; D not certain. The V gene's germline CDR1 is SGHAT and CDR2 FQNNGV. Trimming took off 5 bases at V and 6 bases at J, with 9 bases between the two ends. There are 12 residues in the CDR3. The CDR3: CASSPRSDTQYF. CDR3 bases: TGTGCCAGCAGCCCCCGATCGGATACGCAGTATTTT.

This clonotype was seen a few times. The V and J genes are TRBV6-5 and TRBJ2-1; 9 nucleotides match TRBD2. Germline V gene data show CDR1 as MNHEY and CDR2 as SVGAGI. Trimming cost V 6 bases and J 0 bases; bases outside gene matches: 3. The CDR3 is 15 residues long. The CDR3 reads CASREREVSYNEQFF. DNA of the CDR3: TGTGCCAGCAGGGAGCGGGAGGTCTCCTACAATGAGCAGTTCTTC.